The subject of this entry is one T cell receptor (beta chain). This sample's treatment: over 15 received Ad26.COV2.S at low or high dose, single or two shots; 5 received placebo; per-sample allocation not given. Sampling took place 63 days after the first vaccine or placebo injection. V was shortened by 4 bases and J by 11 bases, with 18 bases between the two germline ends. The germline V gene encodes CDR1 SNHLY and CDR2 FYNNEI. This CDR3 is 13 amino acids long. This sample is part of a study of Ad26.COV2.S vaccination and SARS-CoV-2 variants. Some clones are missing from TCRdb's copy, which holds only in-frame ones; the method was immunoSEQ multiplex PCR. The sample shows fewer than 300,000 clones, 70% to 90% of them seen only once.

V is TRBV2 and J is TRBJ2-7; D gene unclear. This sequence originates from a person between 18 and 65 years old who received the Ad26.COV2.S COVID-19 vaccine or a placebo. Sequenced material: peripheral blood, taken in a trial of Ad26.COV2.S vaccine versus placebo. The CDR3 loop reads CASSVLVDSAEYF. CDR3 bases: TGTGCCAGCAGTGTTCTAGTTGATAGTGCTGAGTACTTC.